This T cell receptor (beta chain) comes out of a study of T-cell memory formation after mild COVID-19 (dated by TCRdb to the early 2020s). Regarding the research as a whole: TCR sequence clusters from the two donors were largely donor specific. In two donors, T-cell clones that expanded and contracted after mild COVID-19 were tracked by sequencing TCRalpha and TCRbeta repertoires over time. Two young, previously healthy adult volunteers made up the cohort, one male and one female. The paper's findings and limits, for the study overall: The study included only a couple of mild cases, and larger cohorts that include severe cases with pre-infection samples were judged to be necessary. Balanced CD4/CD8 phenotypes were observed for clones contracting from day 15 to 85, whereas a bias towards CD4+ was observed for a second wave of clones expanding from day 15 to 37. Contracting CD4+ clones were located mainly in the CM and EM memory subsets, whereas CD8+ clones were found to be enriched in EMRA. Some responding clones were found in pre-infection memory, which suggests that pre-existing cross-reactive memory T cells took part in the SARS-CoV-2 response. SARS-CoV-2 specificity of the second-wave clones peaking on day 37 was not confirmed.

Ficoll-Paque density gradient centrifugation was the method used to isolate PBMCs. Sequencing relied on an Illumina NovaSeq 6000. cDNA libraries for TCRalpha and TCRbeta were prepared by 5'RACE using constant-segment primers, with sample barcodes and unique molecular identifiers added. RNA was extracted from every sample with Trizol reagent. Libraries were amplified in two PCR steps, with a second sample barcode and Illumina TruSeq adapters added in the second step. The libraries were sequenced on an Illumina NovaSeq using 2 x 150 bp paired-end reads. On the authors' methods: Reads were demultiplexed and collapsed into UMI-guided consensus sequences with migec v1.2.7. Using mixcr v2.1.11, UMI consensuses were aligned to TRA and TRB V and J templates and then assembled into clonotypes. Clonotypes were classified as expanded or contracted when called significant by both edgeR and NoisET, with noise models trained on biological replicates. For edgeR calls, the thresholds were a false discovery rate-adjusted p below 0.01 and a log2 fold-change of 1. PCA with hierarchical clustering of max-normalized trajectories of the 1000 most abundant clonotypes was used as exploratory dynamics analysis. Separately sequenced CD4+ and CD8+ repertoires were used to assign a CD4 or CD8 phenotype to each responding clone. TCRdb reprocessing: public reads trimmed at Q25 with fastp, clones called with MiXCR, in-frame beta chains kept. When rows share a CDR3 protein, they turn into one entry using the most common DNA and genes. TCRdb's processing, not the authors', yielded these V and J calls. Across this sample there are under 200,000 distinct CDR3 sequences, with roughly 30% seen only once. The top ten clones comprise approximately 12% of the sample.

This clonotype occurred a few times. The specificity of this receptor is unknown. Base qualities were left out, and no much larger clone turns up one base away. Via the germline V gene, CDR1 is SQVTM and CDR2 ANQGSEA. CDR3 length: 16 amino acids, cysteine to phenylalanine. The DNA shown is the 48-base CDR3, in frame from base 1. V sheds 4 bases and J sheds 1 base, leaving 16 bases between their ends. Recombination connected TRBV29-1 to TRBJ2-2; the D gene is unclear. The source is an adult woman who had mild COVID-19 (a few samples of this study predate the infection). The sample titles of this study are shuffled in the database, so cell type and time point are left out; the donor was told from shared clones. Material for sequencing was PBMCs or a T cell subset sorted from them (not recorded which). Here is the DNA: TGCAGCGTTGCCCTCCCGGAGACAAGGAACACCGGGGAGCTGTTTTTT. Translated, it reads CSVALPETRNTGELFF.